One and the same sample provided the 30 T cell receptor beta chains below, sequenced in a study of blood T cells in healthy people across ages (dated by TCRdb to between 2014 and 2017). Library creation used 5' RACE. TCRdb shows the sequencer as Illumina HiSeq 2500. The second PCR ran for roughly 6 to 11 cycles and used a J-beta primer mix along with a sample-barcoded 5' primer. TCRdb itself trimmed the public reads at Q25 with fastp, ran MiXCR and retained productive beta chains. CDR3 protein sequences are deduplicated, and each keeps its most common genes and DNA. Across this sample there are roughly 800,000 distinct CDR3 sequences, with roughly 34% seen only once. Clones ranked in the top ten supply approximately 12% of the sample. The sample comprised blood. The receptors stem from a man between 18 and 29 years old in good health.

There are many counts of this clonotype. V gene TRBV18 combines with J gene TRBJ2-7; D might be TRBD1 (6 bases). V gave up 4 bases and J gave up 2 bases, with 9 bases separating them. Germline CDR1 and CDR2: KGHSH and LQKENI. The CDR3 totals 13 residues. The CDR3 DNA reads TGTGCCAGCTCACGCGACAGGACCTACGAGCAGTACTTC. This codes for CASSRDRTYEQYF.

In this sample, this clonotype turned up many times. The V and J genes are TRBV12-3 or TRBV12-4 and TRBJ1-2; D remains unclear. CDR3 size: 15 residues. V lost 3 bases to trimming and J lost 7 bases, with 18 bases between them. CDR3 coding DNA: TGTGCCAGCAGTTTGGGTGATTTACCGTCGCCTGGCTACACCTTC. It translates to CASSLGDLPSPGYTF.

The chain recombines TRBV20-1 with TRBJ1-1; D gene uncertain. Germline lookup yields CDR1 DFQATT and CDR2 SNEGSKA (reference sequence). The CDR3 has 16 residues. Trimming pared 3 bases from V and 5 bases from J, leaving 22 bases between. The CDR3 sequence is CSARAEYLRDLTEAFF. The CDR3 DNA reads TGCAGTGCTAGGGCGGAATACCTGCGTGATTTAACTGAAGCTTTCTTT.

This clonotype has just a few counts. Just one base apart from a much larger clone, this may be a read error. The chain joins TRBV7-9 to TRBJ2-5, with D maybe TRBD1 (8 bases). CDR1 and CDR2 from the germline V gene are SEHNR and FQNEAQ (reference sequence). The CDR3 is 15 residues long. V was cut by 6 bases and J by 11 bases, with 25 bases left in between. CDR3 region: CASSPTGDYYNEQYF. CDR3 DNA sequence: TGTGCCAGCAGTCCGACAGGGGACTACTACAATGAGCAGTACTTC.

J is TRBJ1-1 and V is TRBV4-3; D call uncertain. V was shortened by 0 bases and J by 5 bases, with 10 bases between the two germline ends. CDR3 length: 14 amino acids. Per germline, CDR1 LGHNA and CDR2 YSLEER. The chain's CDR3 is CASSQDIRATEAFF. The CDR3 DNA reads TGCGCCAGCAGCCAAGATATTCGGGCGACTGAAGCTTTCTTT.

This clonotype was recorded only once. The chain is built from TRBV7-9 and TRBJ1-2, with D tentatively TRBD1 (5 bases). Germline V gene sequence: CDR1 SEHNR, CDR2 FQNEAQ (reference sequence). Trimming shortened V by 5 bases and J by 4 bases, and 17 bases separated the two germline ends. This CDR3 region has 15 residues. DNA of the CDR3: TGTGCCAGCAGCGGAATGGACGGGGGTCCCTATGGCTACACCTTC. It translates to CASSGMDGGPYGYTF.

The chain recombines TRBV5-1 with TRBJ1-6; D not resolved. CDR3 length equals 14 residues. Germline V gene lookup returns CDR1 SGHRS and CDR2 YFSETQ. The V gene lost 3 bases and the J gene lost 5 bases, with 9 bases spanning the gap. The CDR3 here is CASSSWSDNSPLHF. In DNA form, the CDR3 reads TGCGCCAGCAGCTCTTGGTCAGATAATTCACCCCTCCACTTT. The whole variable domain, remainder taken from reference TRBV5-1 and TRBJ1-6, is KAGVTQTPRYLIKTRGQQVTLSCSPISGHRSVSWYQQTPGQGLQFLFEYFSETQRNKGNFPGRFSGRQFSNSRSEMNVSTLELGDSALYLCASSSWSDNSPLHFGNGTRLTVT.

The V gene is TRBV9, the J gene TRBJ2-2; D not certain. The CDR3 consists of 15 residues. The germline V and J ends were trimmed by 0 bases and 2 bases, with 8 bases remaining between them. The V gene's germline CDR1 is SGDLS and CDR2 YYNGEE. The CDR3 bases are TGTGCCAGCAGCGTAGGGGCCCAAAACACCGGGGAGCTGTTTTTT. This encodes CASSVGAQNTGELFF. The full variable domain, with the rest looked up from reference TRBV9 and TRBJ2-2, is DSGVTQTPKHLITATGQRVTLRCSPRSGDLSVYWYQQSLDQGLQFLIQYYNGEERAKGNILERFSAQQFPDLHSELNLSSLELGDSALYFCASSVGAQNTGELFFGEGSRLTVL.

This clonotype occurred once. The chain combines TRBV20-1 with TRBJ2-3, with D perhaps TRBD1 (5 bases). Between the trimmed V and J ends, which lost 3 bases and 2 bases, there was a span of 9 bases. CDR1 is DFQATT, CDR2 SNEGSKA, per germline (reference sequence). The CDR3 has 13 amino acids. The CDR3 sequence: CSARDTLTDTQYF. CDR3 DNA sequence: TGCAGTGCTAGGGACACCCTCACAGATACGCAGTATTTT.

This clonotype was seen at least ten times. This chain's CDR3 is CASSSGLAGGRSTDTQYF. The CDR3 DNA follows: TGTGCCAGCAGCTCTGGACTAGCGGGGGGGCGAAGCACAGATACGCAGTATTTT. The chain uses TRBV7-8 and TRBJ2-3; 15 bases map to TRBD2. The CDR3 runs 18 residues. The V and J ends lost 4 bases and 0 bases, in that order; junction bases with no gene match: 5. Germline V gene lookup returns CDR1 SGHVS and CDR2 FQNEAQ.

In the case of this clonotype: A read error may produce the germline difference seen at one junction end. In nucleotides, the CDR3 is TGTGCCAGCAGTTACGAGGGGGCAAACTATGACTACACCTTC. It is translated as CASSYEGANYDYTF. The chain is built from TRBV6-2 or TRBV6-3 and TRBJ1-2, with 7 bases fitting TRBD1. The CDR3 totals 14 residues. Germline CDR1 MNHEY, CDR2 SVGEGT.

The chain's CDR3 is CASSAGTGENEKLFF. DNA of the CDR3: TGTGCCAGCAGCGCAGGGACAGGGGAAAATGAAAAACTGTTTTTT. The chain is built from TRBV12-3 or TRBV12-4 and TRBJ1-4, with 10 positions matching TRBD1. Germline trimming cut 6 bases from V and 5 bases from J; bases unmatched to any gene: 6. The CDR3 runs 15 residues.

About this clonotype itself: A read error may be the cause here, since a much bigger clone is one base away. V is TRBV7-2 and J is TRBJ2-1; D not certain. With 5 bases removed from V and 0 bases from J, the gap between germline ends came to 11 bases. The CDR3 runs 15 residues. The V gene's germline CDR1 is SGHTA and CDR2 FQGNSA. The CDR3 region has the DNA TGTGCCAGCAGCGCCAACAGTAGCTCCTACAATGAGCAGTTCTTC. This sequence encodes CASSANSSSYNEQFF.

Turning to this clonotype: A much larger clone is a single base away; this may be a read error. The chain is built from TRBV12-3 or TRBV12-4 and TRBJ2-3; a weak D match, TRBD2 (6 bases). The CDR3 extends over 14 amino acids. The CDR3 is CASRPATSTETQYF. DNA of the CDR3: TGTGCCAGCAGACCAGCTACTAGCACAGAGACGCAGTATTTT.

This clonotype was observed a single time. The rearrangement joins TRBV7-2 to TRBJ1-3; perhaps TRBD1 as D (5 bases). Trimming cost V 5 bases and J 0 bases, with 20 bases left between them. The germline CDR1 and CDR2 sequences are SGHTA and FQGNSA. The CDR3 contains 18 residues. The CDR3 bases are TGTGCCAGCAGCCCTCGGGGCCCGCAGGCGAGCTCTGGAAACACCATATATTTT. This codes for CASSPRGPQASSGNTIYF.

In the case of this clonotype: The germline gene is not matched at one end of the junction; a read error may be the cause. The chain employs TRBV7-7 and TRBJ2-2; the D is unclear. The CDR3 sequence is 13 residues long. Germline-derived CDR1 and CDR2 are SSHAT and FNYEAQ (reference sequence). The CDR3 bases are TGTGCTAGCAGATCCGCGAACACCGGGGAGCTGTTTTTT. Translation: CASRSANTGELFF.

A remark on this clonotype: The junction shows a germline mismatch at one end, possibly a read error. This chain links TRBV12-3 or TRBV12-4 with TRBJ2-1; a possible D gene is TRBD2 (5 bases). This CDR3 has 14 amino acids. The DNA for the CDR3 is TGTGCCTGCAGTTTCGGGGATTGGGCAGATGAGCAGTTCTTC. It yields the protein CACSFGDWADEQFF.

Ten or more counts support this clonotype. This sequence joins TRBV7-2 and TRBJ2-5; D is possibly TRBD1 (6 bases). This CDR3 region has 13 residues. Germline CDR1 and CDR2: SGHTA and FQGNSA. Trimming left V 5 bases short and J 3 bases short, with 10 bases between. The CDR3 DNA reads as TGTGCCAGCAGCGTAGGGGGAGAAGAGACCCAGTACTTC. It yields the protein CASSVGGEETQYF.

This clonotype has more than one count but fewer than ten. Here the CDR3 DNA reads TGTGCCACCTCGATTCGGGTGCTTAGGGAGACCCAGTACTTC. It is translated as CATSIRVLRETQYF. This chain joins TRBV7-2 and TRBJ2-5; no reliable D call. This CDR3 is 14 amino acids long. Trimming cost V 10 bases and J 5 bases, with 20 bases left between them. Germline V CDR1 and CDR2: SGHTA, FQGNSA.

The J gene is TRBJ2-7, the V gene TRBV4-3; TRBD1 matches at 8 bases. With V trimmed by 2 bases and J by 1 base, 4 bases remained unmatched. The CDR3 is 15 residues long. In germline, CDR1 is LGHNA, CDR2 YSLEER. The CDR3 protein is CASSQRQGFSYEQYF. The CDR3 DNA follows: TGCGCCAGCAGCCAAAGACAGGGGTTTTCCTACGAGCAGTACTTC.

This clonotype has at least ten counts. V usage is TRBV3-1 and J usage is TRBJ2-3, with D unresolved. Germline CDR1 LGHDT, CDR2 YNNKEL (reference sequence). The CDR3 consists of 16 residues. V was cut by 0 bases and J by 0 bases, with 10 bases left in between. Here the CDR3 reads CASSQDKRLSTDTQYF. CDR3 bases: TGTGCCAGCAGCCAAGATAAGAGGCTTAGCACAGATACGCAGTATTTT.

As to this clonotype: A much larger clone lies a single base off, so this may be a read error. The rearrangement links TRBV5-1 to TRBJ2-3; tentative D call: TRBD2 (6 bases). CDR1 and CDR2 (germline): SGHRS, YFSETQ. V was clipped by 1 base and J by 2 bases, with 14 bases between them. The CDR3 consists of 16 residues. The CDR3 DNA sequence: TGCGCCAGCAGCTTGTTGGCGGGACGGCACACAGATACGCAGTATTTT. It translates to CASSLLAGRHTDTQYF.

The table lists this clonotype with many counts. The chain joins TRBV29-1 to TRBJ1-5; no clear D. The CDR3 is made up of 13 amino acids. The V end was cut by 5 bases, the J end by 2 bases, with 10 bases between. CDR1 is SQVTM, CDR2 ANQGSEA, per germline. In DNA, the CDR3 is TGCAGCGTTCAAGGTGGGGGCAATCAGCCCCAGCATTTT. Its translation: CSVQGGGNQPQHF.

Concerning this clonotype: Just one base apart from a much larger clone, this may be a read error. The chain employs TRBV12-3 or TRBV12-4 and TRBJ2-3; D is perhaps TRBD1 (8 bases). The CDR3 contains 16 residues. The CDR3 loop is CASSPPNRGGTDAQYF. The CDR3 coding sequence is TGTGCCAGCAGTCCCCCCAACAGGGGGGGCACAGATGCGCAGTATTTT.

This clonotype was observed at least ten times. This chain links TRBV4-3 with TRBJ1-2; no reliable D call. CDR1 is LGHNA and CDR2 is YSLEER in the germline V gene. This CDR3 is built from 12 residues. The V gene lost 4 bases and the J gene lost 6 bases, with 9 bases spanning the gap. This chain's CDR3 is CASSRSTDGYTF. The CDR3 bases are TGCGCCAGCAGCCGATCTACTGATGGCTACACCTTC.

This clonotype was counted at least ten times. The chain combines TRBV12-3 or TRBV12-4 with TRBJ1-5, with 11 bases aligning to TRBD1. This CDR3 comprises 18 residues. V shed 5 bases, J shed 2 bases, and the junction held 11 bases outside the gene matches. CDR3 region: CASSPHRDRGVGNQPQHF. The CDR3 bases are TGTGCCAGCAGTCCTCATAGGGACAGGGGGGTTGGCAATCAGCCCCAGCATTTT.

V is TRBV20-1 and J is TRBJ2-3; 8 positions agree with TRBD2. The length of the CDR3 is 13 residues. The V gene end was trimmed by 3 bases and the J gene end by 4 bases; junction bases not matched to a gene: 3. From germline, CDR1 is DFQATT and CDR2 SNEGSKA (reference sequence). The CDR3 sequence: CSASGGASDTQYF. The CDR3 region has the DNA TGCAGTGCTAGCGGGGGGGCATCAGATACGCAGTATTTT.

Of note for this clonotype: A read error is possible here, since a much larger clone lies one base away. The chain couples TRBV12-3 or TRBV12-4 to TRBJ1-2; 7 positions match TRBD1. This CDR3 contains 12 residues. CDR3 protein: CVSTQLQGTYTF. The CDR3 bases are TGTGTCAGCACCCAACTACAGGGGACCTACACCTTC.

The CDR3 bases are TGTGCCAGCAGCAAGACAGGGTCTTACTATGGCTACACCTTC. Translated, it gives CASSKTGSYYGYTF. The V gene is TRBV3-1, the J gene TRBJ1-2; 7 positions match TRBD1. The germline V gene encodes CDR1 LGHDT and CDR2 YNNKEL (reference sequence). V dropped 5 bases and J dropped 3; count of bases not matched to a gene: 6. The CDR3 is made up of 14 amino acids.

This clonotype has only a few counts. The CDR3 coding sequence is TGCGGTATAGCGGGGGGGCGAGATACGCAGTATTTT. Its translation is CGIAGGRDTQYF. This chain joins TRBV20-1 and TRBJ2-3, with 11 positions matching TRBD2. Germline V CDR1 and CDR2: DFQATT, SNEGSKA (reference sequence). CDR3 length: 12 residues.